Here is one T cell receptor (beta chain) with its context. Its antigen is currently not known. Base quality data are lacking; no much larger clone is found one base away. At the junction V is shortened by 5 bases and J by 7 bases, with 22 bases in between. From its cysteine to its phenylalanine, the CDR3 spans 16 amino acids. The read is trimmed to its CDR3 DNA, 48 bases read in frame from base 1. Reading the germline V gene (reference sequence) gives CDR1 PRHDT and CDR2 FYEKMQ. The treatment or condition label of this sample denotes: live attenuated yellow fever vaccine strain. Two biological replicates of bulk PBMCs were collected at each blood-draw timepoint. PBMCs were isolated from peripheral blood using a standard Ficoll-Paque protocol. RNA was extracted with TriZol from bulk PBMCs, CD4 and CD8 fractions, and dextramer-positive and dextramer-negative fractions. This entry belongs to a study of T cells after yellow fever vaccination (dated 2019 in TCRdb). For context, the study as a whole: Libraries from fractions with low cell numbers were prepared with the SMART-Seq v4 Ultra Low Input RNA kit. To follow T-cell clones before and after primary and booster YFV17D yellow fever vaccination, bulk TCR alpha and beta repertoires were sequenced over time. Two healthy male donors made up the cohort, one aged 18 to 29 years and the other aged 30 to 40 years. Blood was drawn at multiple timepoints before and after primary and secondary immunization, with bulk PBMC replicates and cell subsets isolated. Study-level results and caveats: Computational filtering was needed because FACS-sorted repertoires could contain abundant contaminating clonotypes from the bulk population. Only two donors were included in the study, so the extent to which the findings can be generalized is limited. A small share of clonotypes occurred in both CD4 and CD8 compartments, likely arising from convergent recombination. After the booster, most clones that had expanded after primary vaccination were detected again (nearly 98% of CD4 and about 88% of CD8), suggesting broad maintenance of memory. Compared with the primary T-cell response, the secondary T-cell response was weaker but faster, peaking on day 5 rather than day 15.

Synthesis of TCR cDNA relied on 5'RACE template switching, a step that introduced a universal primer site along with unique molecular identifiers. Priming of cDNA synthesis was performed from both the TCR alpha and TCR beta constant segments. Libraries were amplified in two PCR steps, with sample barcodes and sequencing adapters added in the second step. Sequencing of libraries was done on Illumina HiSeq 2500 (2x100 bp) or NovaSeq (2x150 bp). The authors processed their data as follows. Reads were demultiplexed and collapsed into UMI consensus sequences with MIGEC, and V(D)J alignment was performed with MiXCR. Clonotypes responding to the vaccine were identified with edgeR on replicate PBMC samples, with the criteria of FDR below 0.01 and a log2 fold change above 5 up to day 15. Each bulk clonotype was labeled CD4 or CD8 based on which sequenced repertoire, CD4 or CD8, contained the clonotype at higher abundance. The raw public reads went through TCRdb reprocessing: fastp at Q25, MiXCR clone calling, in-frame beta chains kept. Every distinct CDR3 protein forms one entry, paired with its most common genes and DNA. TCRdb's processing, not the authors' own work, is the source of the V and J calls. The sample yields 500,000 to 550,000 distinct CDR3 sequences; roughly a fifth were counted once. Around 17% of the sample rests with the top ten.

The source was PBMCs, collected about 21 days after the first yellow fever vaccination. This TCR was recovered from a man younger than 30 who received the YFV17D yellow fever vaccine. The V and J genes are TRBV13 and TRBJ2-3, with the D assignment possibly TRBD1 or TRBD2, given 6 matching bases for each. This receptor carries the CDR3 CASSTRGLGTQNTQYF. The DNA is TGTGCCAGCAGCACCCGGGGGCTTGGCACACAAAATACGCAGTATTTT.